These T cell receptor beta chains were read from a single sample in a study of cytomegalovirus exposure and HLA in healthy donors. Produced via immunoSEQ multiplex PCR; TCRdb's table is partial and in-frame only. The table includes 93,000 or so clones, roughly 81% detected once. The specimen was PBMCs. The receptors derive from a woman between 18 and 30 years old in good health and CMV-seropositive. The CDR3 runs from the conserved cysteine through the conserved F or W. D genes are given only for firm matches. Where a row states a size, it is once, few, many or the class of an expanded clone; other rows omit it.

>NA|TRBV28|TRBJ2-7|NA
CASSTTPSYEQYF
TGTGCCAGCAGTACGACTCCCTCCTACGAGCAGTACTTC
>NA|TRBV7-9|TRBJ2-5|few
CASSGTRKETQYF
TGTGCCAGCAGCGGTACTAGGAAAGAGACCCAGTACTTC
>NA|TRBV25-1|TRBJ2-7|NA
CAPRNGEGTDYEQYF
TGTGCTCCCCGGAACGGTGAGGGAACGGACTACGAGCAGTACTTC
>NA|TRBV7-9|TRBJ2-2|NA
CASSSTYYATASGELFF
TGTGCCAGCAGCTCTACATATTACGCGACAGCCTCCGGGGAGCTGTTTTTT
>NA|TRBV4-1|TRBJ1-4|NA
CASSQAGRGGDEKLFF
TGCGCCAGCAGCCAAGCGGGCCGAGGGGGGGATGAAAAACTGTTTTTT
>NA|TRBV6-8|TRBJ2-7|once
CASSYGVSCEQYF
TGTGCCAGCAGTTACGGAGTTAGTTGCGAGCAGTACTTC
>TRBD2|TRBV6-1|TRBJ2-7|few
CASSEGLAGYYEQYF
TGTGCCAGCAGTGAAGGGCTAGCGGGATACTACGAGCAGTACTTC
>TRBD1|TRBV10-3|TRBJ1-2|NA
CAISAGTADYGYTF
TGTGCCATCAGTGCCGGGACAGCCGACTATGGCTACACCTTC
>TRBD2|TRBV28|TRBJ2-5|NA
CASRFAGLAGETQYF
TGTGCCAGCAGATTCGCGGGACTAGCGGGAGAGACCCAGTACTTC
>NA|TRBV5-4|TRBJ1-2|once
CASSLSGTNYGYTF
TGTGCCAGCAGCTTGAGCGGGACTAACTATGGCTACACCTTC
>NA|TRBV15|TRBJ2-1|once
CATSRDRVLVGGQFF
TGTGCCACCAGCAGAGATCGCGTTTTGGTGGGAGGGCAGTTCTTC
>TRBD1|TRBV4-2|TRBJ1-1|NA
CASSPRTGGPGGTEAFF
TGTGCCAGCAGCCCACGGACAGGGGGCCCGGGAGGCACTGAAGCTTTCTTT
>TRBD1|TRBV15|TRBJ1-5|once
CATSRDVGDRLYQPQHF
TGTGCCACCAGCAGAGATGTGGGGGACAGGTTGTATCAGCCCCAGCATTTT
>NA|TRBV21-1|TRBJ2-1|few
CASSKVYAGGEQFF
TGTGCCAGCAGCAAAGTGTACGCCGGGGGTGAGCAGTTCTTC
>TRBD2|TRBV7-9|TRBJ2-3|once
CASSSGLAGGPRNTDTQYF
TGTGCCAGCAGCTCGGGACTAGCGGGAGGGCCGCGGAACACAGATACGCAGTATTTT
>NA|TRBV7-3|TRBJ2-3|NA
CASSLSRGRTDTQYF
TGTGCCAGCAGCTTATCGCGGGGTCGCACAGATACGCAGTATTTT
>NA|TRBV7-9|TRBJ1-2|once
CASSQAPGKVYGYTF
TGTGCCAGCAGCCAAGCCCCCGGGAAGGTCTATGGCTACACCTTC
>TRBD2|TRBV7-6|TRBJ2-1|NA
CASSSAVGGRVEQFF
TGTGCCAGCAGCTCGGCCGTGGGGGGGAGGGTTGAGCAGTTCTTC
>NA|TRBV15|TRBJ1-1|NA
CATSRDLEGMNTEAFF
TGTGCCACCAGCAGAGATTTGGAGGGAATGAACACTGAAGCTTTCTTT
>TRBD2|TRBV15|TRBJ2-7|once
CATSRVERDRYEQYF
TGTGCCACCAGCAGAGTAGAGCGGGATCGGTACGAGCAGTACTTC
>TRBD2|TRBV13|TRBJ2-2|NA
CASTGDRLAGGPWTGELFF
TGTGCCAGCACGGGAGACCGCCTAGCGGGAGGGCCGTGGACCGGGGAGCTGTTTTTT
>NA|TRBV19|TRBJ1-3|NA
CASSTSGLAFGNTIYF
TGTGCCAGTAGTACCTCGGGACTCGCATTTGGAAACACCATATATTTT
>TRBD2|TRBV5-1|TRBJ2-1|NA
CASYRLAGTNEQFF
TGCGCCAGCTACCGACTAGCGGGGACCAATGAGCAGTTCTTC
>NA|TRBV2|TRBJ1-6|NA
CASSARQDNSPLHF
TGTGCCAGCAGCGCCCGACAGGATAATTCACCCCTCCACTTT
>TRBD1|TRBV28|TRBJ1-2|NA
CASRTTGEGYGYTF
TGTGCCAGCAGAACGACAGGGGAGGGGTATGGCTACACCTTC
>TRBD2|TRBV25-1|TRBJ2-1|NA
CASRNSGGTFIYEQFF
TGTGCCAGCAGGAATTCGGGGGGGACGTTTATCTATGAGCAGTTCTTC
>NA|TRBV30|TRBJ1-1|NA
CAWAPTGPWGGIPEAFF
TGTGCCTGGGCTCCTACGGGTCCCTGGGGCGGGATCCCTGAAGCTTTCTTT
>NA|TRBV27|TRBJ1-4|NA
CASAGSGEKLFF
TGTGCCAGCGCGGGGAGCGGAGAAAAACTGTTTTTT
>NA|TRBV18|TRBJ2-3|NA
CASSPPGGATDTQYF
TGTGCCAGCTCACCACCGGGGGGGGCCACAGATACGCAGTATTTT
>TRBD2|TRBV7-6|TRBJ2-1|NA
CASSLGTSANEQFF
TGTGCCAGCAGCTTAGGGACTAGCGCAAATGAGCAGTTCTTC
>NA|TRBV7-9|TRBJ2-5|NA
CASSLLVDQETQYF
TGTGCCAGCAGCTTACTCGTAGACCAAGAGACCCAGTACTTC